This TCR beta chain appears in the sequencing data of a study of cytomegalovirus exposure and HLA in healthy donors. On the study more broadly: The 120 or so validation repertoires used the same platform as the 650 to 750 first-cohort repertoires, a later analysis reported. Whole-study findings and limits: Subsequent analysis showed first-cohort TCR clusters tending to co-occur in around 110 validation repertoires. Reports described diagnosis of cytomegalovirus status by the classifier as highly specific and sensitive.

Using immunoSEQ multiplex PCR, the repertoire was profiled, and TCRdb retains in-frame clones only, with some absent. The repertoire holds about 360,000 clones, with around 86% as singletons. About this clone itself: As yet, its antigen is unknown.

V shed 1 base and J shed 2 bases, with 9 bases lying between them. This CDR3 spans 15 amino acids. Germline assignment: CDR1 SGHTA and CDR2 FQGNSA. These donors were members of the roughly 110-subject validation cohort, a group separate from the roughly 670-subject first cohort. The chain combines TRBV7-2 with TRBJ1-5; maybe TRBD1 (6 bases). Sequenced sample: PBMCs. The clonotype comes from a woman in her late teens or twenties in good health and CMV-seronegative. The chain's CDR3 is CASSLVGGGNQPQHF. The DNA of the CDR3 is TGTGCCAGCAGCTTAGTAGGGGGGGGCAATCAGCCCCAGCATTTT.